This section outlines one T cell receptor (beta chain) sequence together with its context. This sample was included in a study of control samples from healthy donors and cancer patients. This CDR3 contains 13 residues. V lost 7 bases to trimming and J lost 5 bases; unmatched junction nucleotides: 3. Looked up from germline, CDR1 is MNHEY and CDR2 is SVGAGI. Assay used: immunoSEQ multiplex PCR; TCRdb lists only in-frame clones, some missing. The table lists tens of thousands of clones, 90% to 95% of them singletons. This chain uses TRBV6-5 with TRBJ1-5, with TRBD1 matching 9 bases. Material for sequencing was blood. This receptor was identified in a woman between 45 and 60 years old in good health. This chain's CDR3 is CASTRQGDQPQHF. For the CDR3, the DNA is TGTGCCAGCACGAGACAGGGGGATCAGCCCCAGCATTTT.